This T cell receptor beta chain was captured in a study of T-cell reconstitution after alpha-beta-depleted transplantation in children. Many counts were recorded for this clonotype. CDR3 size: 16 residues. Trimming stripped 6 bases from V and 8 bases from J, with 23 bases between. Unique molecular identifiers tagged the TCRbeta library. MiXCR, applied by TCRdb to the PCR reads, yields one record per CDR3 protein. The data show roughly 220,000 distinct CDR3 sequences, with around 8.9% seen just once and 5% to 6% held by the top ten. The sequence came from a human donor who donated a stem cell graft to a child with SCID. The chain joins TRBV12-3 or TRBV12-4 to TRBJ2-1; the D gene is possibly TRBD1 (6 bases). Source: PBMCs from the stem cell graft donor, taken from the stem cell graft. CDR3 DNA sequence: TGTGCCAGCAGCCGAGGGGGACCAAGCTGGGTCGATGAGCAGTTCTTC. It yields the protein CASSRGGPSWVDEQFF.